This TCR beta chain stems from a study of T cell repertoires in cytomegalovirus infection (dated by TCRdb to between 2018 and 2020). For the study in its entirety: The HLA type of each donor mattered for the analysis, because public TCR beta signatures pointed to carriage of CMV infection along with the matching HLA type.

The CDR3 contains 15 residues, cysteine and phenylalanine counted. Only the CDR3 portion is preserved as DNA: 45 bases, with reading frame beginning at the first base. V is cut by 0 bases and J by 0 bases, and the space between the germline ends is 8 bases. CDR1 and CDR2 are read off the germline V gene as SGHAT and FQNNGV. The investigation overall reported the following: The ex vivo response was dominated by HLA-C-restricted CMV-specific TCR beta clonotypes, and the single most frequent clonotype in two of eight donors was supplied by these HLA-C-restricted clonotypes. Cumulative frequency of public TCR beta family members discriminated carriers of CMV infection plus the relevant HLA type in this cohort and an independent roughly 350-donor cohort.

Points on this clonotype: Its binding antigen is unknown. It has no much larger one-base neighbor in the sample; base qualities were not kept.

Sequencer: Illumina HiSeq 1500. The raw public data were reprocessed by TCRdb itself: fastp quality trimming at Q25, MiXCR clonotype calling, in-frame beta chains only. Entries that share a CDR3 protein sequence are merged under the most common genes and DNA. For this sample the table gives about 740,000 distinct CDR3 sequences, of which approximately 34% were detected only once. Around 3% of the sample belongs to the ten largest clones. This clonotype originated in a human donor in good health (CMV status not recorded). Some clones in this sample may be carry-over from other donors' samples. The chain is encoded by TRBV11-2 joined to TRBJ1-2, with the D segment identity uncertain. The sample taken for sequencing was PBMCs. CDR3 sequence: CASSLEAAPNYGYTF. The sequenced DNA is TGTGCCAGCAGCTTAGAGGCAGCCCCTAACTATGGCTACACCTTC.